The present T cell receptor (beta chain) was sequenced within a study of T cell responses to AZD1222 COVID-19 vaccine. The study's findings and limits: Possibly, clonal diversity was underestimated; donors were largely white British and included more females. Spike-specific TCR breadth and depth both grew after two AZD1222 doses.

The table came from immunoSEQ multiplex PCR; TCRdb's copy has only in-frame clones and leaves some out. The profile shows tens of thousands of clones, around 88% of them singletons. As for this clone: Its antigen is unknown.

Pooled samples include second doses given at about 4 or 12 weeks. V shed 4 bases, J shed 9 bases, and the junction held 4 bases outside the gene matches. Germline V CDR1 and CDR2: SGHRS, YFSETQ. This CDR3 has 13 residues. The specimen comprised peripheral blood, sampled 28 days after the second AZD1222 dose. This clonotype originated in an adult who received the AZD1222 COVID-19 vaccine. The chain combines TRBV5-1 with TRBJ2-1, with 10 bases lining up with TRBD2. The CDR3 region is CASSGRTSGEQFF. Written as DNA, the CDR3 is TGCGCCAGCAGCGGCCGGACTAGCGGTGAGCAGTTCTTC.